This T cell receptor (beta chain) was identified in a study of cytotoxic CD8 clonotypes in ibrutinib-treated CLL. At the level of the study: More than 9 relapsed/refractory, about 14 treatment-naive; 17 IGHV unmutated.

Sequenced by immunoSEQ multiplex PCR; TCRdb stores in-frame clones only, minus some. Of around 310,000 clones detected, 80% appear once; the ten largest clones hold 5% to 7%. Details on this clone: What it binds is unknown.

V was shortened by 5 bases and J by 2 bases, with 16 bases between the two germline ends. Germline lookup yields CDR1 SGHTA and CDR2 FQGNSA. The length of the CDR3 is 16 residues. Regarding the study as a whole: Clonality correlated strongly with circulating CD8+ T cells and exceeded age-matched healthy donors at baseline. Whereas clonality rose at ibrutinib response, it declined toward baseline at progression.

V is TRBV7-2 and J is TRBJ1-5; D is unclear. The material sequenced was PBMCs, taken before ibrutinib treatment. The origin of this receptor is a human donor with chronic lymphocytic leukemia. In DNA form, the CDR3 reads TGTGCCAGCAGCCCCGGCAGGCCCGTTGGCAATCAGCCCCAGCATTTT. This codes for CASSPGRPVGNQPQHF.